What follows describes a single T cell receptor beta chain. Its antigen is not yet known. Per-base quality was not reported, and no clone a single base away is much larger than it. The data originate from a study of T cells after yellow fever vaccination (dated by TCRdb to about 2019). Broadly, across the study: The SMART-Seq v4 Ultra Low Input RNA kit was used to prepare libraries from fractions with low cell numbers. To follow T-cell clones before and after both primary and booster YFV17D yellow fever vaccination, bulk TCR alpha and beta repertoires underwent longitudinal sequencing. The cohort comprised two healthy male donors, one aged 18 to 30 and one aged 30 to 40 years. Blood was collected at multiple timepoints before and after primary and secondary immunization, and bulk PBMC replicates and cell subsets were isolated. Beyond this particular receptor, the publication reports: Most clones expanded after primary vaccination (approximately 97% of CD4 and roughly 90% of CD8) were re-detected after the booster, suggesting that broad memory maintenance occurred. Computational filtering was needed because FACS-sorted repertoires could contain abundant contaminating clonotypes from the bulk population. A small fraction of clonotypes appeared in both the CD4 and CD8 compartments, likely as a result of convergent recombination. The secondary T-cell response was weaker than the primary response but faster, peaking on day 5 instead of day 15. Only two donors were included in the study, so the extent to which the findings can be generalized is limited.

TCRdb names Illumina NovaSeq 6000 as the instrument used. TCR cDNA was made using 5'RACE template switching, a step that added a universal primer site and unique molecular identifiers. Priming for cDNA synthesis came from both the TCR alpha and TCR beta constant segments. Two PCR steps were used to amplify libraries, with sample barcodes and sequencing adapters being added in the second step. Libraries were sequenced on Illumina HiSeq 2500 (2x100 bp) or NovaSeq (2x150 bp). Processing in the source paper ran as follows. MIGEC was used to demultiplex reads and collapse the reads into UMI consensus sequences, and MiXCR was used for V(D)J alignment. Using edgeR on replicate PBMC samples, clonotypes were called vaccine-responding if FDR was below 0.01 and the log2 fold change was above 5 up to day 15. Bulk clonotypes were assigned CD4 or CD8 identity according to which sequenced CD4 or CD8 repertoire held them at higher abundance. Using fastp trimming at Q25 and MiXCR clonotype assembly, TCRdb reanalyzed the public sequencing data and kept in-frame beta chains. Each CDR3 protein appears once, grouped with its most common genes and DNA. TCRdb, not the original authors, processed these V and J calls. The sample data list 250,000 to 400,000 distinct CDR3 sequences, and about 4% of these were observed just once. The top ten hold around 23% of the sample.

The meaning of the sample's treatment or condition label: live attenuated yellow fever vaccine strain. At every blood-draw timepoint, two biological replicates of bulk PBMCs were collected. A standard Ficoll-Paque protocol was used to isolate PBMCs from peripheral blood. RNA was extracted with TriZol from bulk PBMCs, CD4 and CD8 fractions, and dextramer-positive and dextramer-negative fractions. The sequencing here drew on PBMCs, taken 5 days after the yellow fever booster vaccination. The receptor was derived from a man younger than 35 who received the YFV17D yellow fever vaccine.

The encoded CDR3 is CASSFGLTGGRDEKLFF. Read as DNA, the sequence is TGCGCCAGCAGCTTTGGACTCACAGGGGGCCGGGATGAAAAACTGTTTTTT. In this chain, TRBV5-1 is recombined with TRBJ1-4, with 9 central nucleotides matching TRBD1. The germline V gene specifies SGHRS as CDR1 and YFSETQ as CDR2. From its cysteine to its phenylalanine, the CDR3 spans 17 amino acids. Left in the record is the CDR3 DNA by itself, 51 bases read in frame from the first base. Trimming takes 2 bases off V and 6 bases off J; junction bases not matched to a gene: 11.